This TCR beta chain stems from a study of blood T cell repertoires in COVID-19. Across the whole study: Acute-phase and convalescent COVID-19 samples originated in the United States, Italy and Spain. The analysed material was cDNA or gDNA that came from T cells, B-cell-depleted T cells, or PBMCs.

V lost 1 base, J lost 7 bases, and 19 bases lay in between. CDR1 and CDR2 from the germline V gene are GTSNPN and SVGIG (reference sequence). The CDR3 is made up of 15 amino acids. Authors' data handling: Amplification with reference gene primers provided the estimates of nucleated cell counts. Clones were read by immunoSEQ multiplex PCR, and TCRdb kept only the in-frame ones, dropping some. The V and J calls and the clone size are those of that table, but D and trimming were determined from the DNA. The sample carries 95,000 to 150,000 clones, around three quarters recorded once. The V and J genes are TRBV30 and TRBJ1-2, with no clear D. The sequencing input was peripheral blood. This receptor was taken from a man between 60 and 70 years old with active or convalescent COVID-19. CDR3 sequence (DNA): TGTGCCTGGAGTGAGGTTCGAGAGGGATTTGGTGGCTACACCTTC. It specifies CAWSEVREGFGGYTF.